This TCR beta chain was recorded in a study of cytomegalovirus exposure and HLA in healthy donors (dated by TCRdb to the late 2010s). For the wider study: An earlier analysis of more than 550 of the donors reported roughly 300 Gb of sequence data and 100 million to 120 million unique TCR beta sequences obtained from 180 million or so T cells. Donor age, sex, ethnicity and CMV serostatus were compiled together with the repertoire data. All discovery cohort repertoires had been generated using a single sequencing platform. Along with the roughly 670-subject first cohort, a separate validation cohort of over a hundred different subjects was used. Among a few hundred genotyped donors of the cohort, an average of about 240,000 unique TCR beta nucleotide sequences were sequenced per donor, about a sixth of them non-productive. Genome-wide SNP genotypes for about three fifths of the roughly 700 donors were used in a later genetic analysis, which treated that subset as a discovery cohort. High-throughput TCR immunosequencing, statistical association of individual TCRs with disease status, and machine learning were combined to predict cytomegalovirus infection status. Because of strong linkage in the cohort, roughly five DR-DQ haplotypes were treated as single units for association and clustering. In an earlier analysis of around 540 of the donors, high-throughput TCR beta sequencing was used to judge whether each TCR beta V gene segment behaved as functional or pseudogenic. In the later analysis, no new phenotypic data were used to find candidate immune exposures; instead, reliance was placed on TCR beta sequences and their occurrence across donors. Of the 300 to 500 genotyped donors, 81% were placed in the genetic ancestry cluster associated with self-reported Caucasian donors. The number of donors typed differed by locus, with about 629-640 for A, B, C, DRB1 and DQB1, 522 for DQA1, approximately 570 for DPA1, and around 450 for DPB1. HLA typing included class I and class II loci at four-digit resolution. The study profiled the T cell repertoires of hundreds of subjects by immunosequencing and related them to cytomegalovirus serostatus. The study was designed to test whether signatures of past pathogen exposure could be identified by cataloging public T cell receptors. About 280 gigabases of sequencing data and around 88 million unique TCR sequences made up an early release that covered approximately 650 HLA-typed donors. In a later analysis, previously published TCR beta repertoires from more than 500 donors were re-analyzed and high-resolution HLA genotyping was added so that TCR occurrence patterns could be studied.

Receptor amplification or capture employed the immunoSEQ multiplex PCR assay. For the multiplex PCR, a mixture combining 60 forward primers for TCR Vbeta segments and 13 reverse primers for TCR Jbeta segments was used. Amplification of the CDR3 region of rearranged TCR beta genes was performed with a multiplex PCR assay on genomic DNA. The amplified TCR beta libraries were sequenced on the Illumina HiSeq System as 87-base-pair reads. In the original analysis: Across the 640 or so repertoires, a later analysis counted around 80 million unique TCR beta chains, around 11 million of which were shared by at least two donors. A nearest-neighbor algorithm error-corrected the raw reads and collapsed the reads into unique sequences, merging closely related sequences to remove PCR and sequencing errors. To assign V, D and J gene segments, CDR3 sequences were aligned to IMGT reference sequences. For a sequence to be retained, at least a six-nucleotide match to both a V gene segment and a J gene segment was required. A rearrangement was called productive if the CDR3 had no stop codons and remained in frame with V and J, and every other rearrangement was called non-productive. CDR3 was defined according to IMGT convention as the region running from the second conserved V-encoded cysteine to the conserved J-encoded phenylalanine. In an earlier analysis of just under 600 of the donors, sequences lacking an unambiguous match to a single V gene segment were excluded. An earlier analysis of a few hundred of the donors classified V segments as functional when productive rearrangements were above 56.7% and as segregating when the standard deviation between donors was above 5%. A statistical classification framework was built to diagnose cytomegalovirus status from the catalog of TCR beta chain sequences. In a later analysis, V and J genes were assigned by comparing TCR nucleotide sequences against IMGT/GENE-DB human TR gene sequences. A later analysis assigned CDR3 sequences and most-parsimonious VDJ recombination scenarios with the TCRdist pipeline. In a later analysis, every TCR beta chain was defined by the combination of its CDR3 amino acid sequence and its V-gene family, and reads without a unique V-gene family were dropped. To address suspected cross-contamination and a sequencing artifact, a later analysis removed 592 highly shared, low-generation-probability nucleotide sequences. In a later analysis, a clonal expansion index for each public chain was calculated from normalized within-repertoire ranks of inferred template counts. In a later analysis, generation probabilities were computed using a VDJ recombination model fitted to out-of-frame rearrangements, and the results were checked against IGoR. In a later analysis, hypergeometric tests were used to score TCR-TCR, TCR-HLA and TCR-CMV co-occurrence, with a repertoire-size bias correction applied to TCR pairs. In a later analysis, false discovery rates were estimated by permuting HLA or CMV assignments 20 times. In a later analysis, co-occurring TCRs were grouped using DBSCAN, with TCRdist sequence similarity added in when clustering inside HLA-allele-positive subsets. Repertoires with fewer than 30,000 or more than 120,000 public chains, plus five repertoires with anomalous nucleotide sharing, were excluded from co-occurrence clustering. In TCRdb, the immuneACCESS table is reduced to in-frame sequences with V and J assigned. These tables do not hold every clone; where another copy was compared, an unresolved V gene accounts for under half, and the others remain unexplained. V and J calls and clone size come straight from that table; D and trimming were deduced from the DNA. For this sample the table gives roughly 130,000 clones, of which 65% to 75% were detected only once. The ten top clones hold about 6% of the sample.

The cohort consisted of 650 to 700 healthy bone marrow donors. At the time of sampling, every cohort member was nominally healthy, though immune exposures that went unrecorded were likely present. The donor was CMV seropositive and was included in the group of approximately 300 seropositive cohort members. Every donor gave a peripheral blood sample, and the peripheral blood mononuclear cells from that sample were used for TCR beta sequencing. Genomic DNA extraction from the blood cell samples was performed with the Qiagen DNeasy Blood Extraction Kit. From the cysteine through the phenylalanine, the CDR3 covers 15 amino acids. Here the CDR3 DNA is all that survives: 45 bases in frame from base 1. Looking up the germline V gene yields CDR1 SGHNT and CDR2 YENEEA. The junction shows trimming of 4 bases on V and 3 bases on J, plus 14 bases between the germline ends. The sample holds one count of this clone. The target of this receptor is not known. It has no much larger one-base neighbor in the sample; base qualities were not kept.

Overall study outcomes, separate from this receptor: In a later analysis, several top co-occurrence clusters were reported to appear linked to parvovirus B19, influenza, CMV and Epstein-Barr virus. Most TCR sequences were seen in very few donors, while some public TCRs were found in many individuals. Compared with the roughly 670-donor mean, donors in an Asian-associated ancestry cluster had fewer N-insertions in productive TCRs, according to a later genetic analysis. Cytomegalovirus status was reported to be diagnosed by the classifier with high specificity and sensitivity in both the original and validation cohorts. The sequencing pipeline was judged likely to have produced a cluster of highly shared sequence variants as a technical artifact. A later analysis associated 16,951 TCR beta sequences with specific HLA alleles at a false discovery rate of 0.05. A later analysis found that TCR association rates varied across HLA loci, with DRB1 alleles showing the most associated TCRs and HLA-C alleles the fewest. Because HLA typing was missing for some donors at each locus, association tests included only the typed subset. The study listed 150 to 200 TCR beta chains as associated with cytomegalovirus. In vitro tests confirmed that three of the cytomegalovirus-associated TCR beta chains recognize cytomegalovirus antigens. An association between a missense DCLRE1C variant and V-gene and J-gene trimming of TCR beta chains was found in a later genetic analysis and replicated in an independent cohort. In this cohort, only TCR beta chains were sequenced, and detectable features were limited by the absence of alpha or paired-chain data. A later analysis found that most CMV-associated TCR beta chains appeared HLA-restricted, with HLA associations seemingly driven largely by CMV exposure. Linkage disequilibrium might explain the correlated functional status among segregating V segments, but an unknown experimental factor could not be excluded. Roughly uniform sequencing depth across donors was assumed in presence/absence analyses, although this assumption may not hold. According to the authors, the approach could potentially be generalized to other disease states and immunological phenotypes. Compared with equally common non-associated chains, HLA-associated TCR beta chains in a later analysis were more clonally expanded and had lower generation probabilities. A further reported finding was that TCR beta sequences accurately predicted the HLA-A and HLA-B alleles for most subjects in the first cohort. Some IMGT-functional V segments, including TRBV6-2 and TRBV6-3, could not be told apart with the 87-base-pair reads, so those segments were excluded. CMV serostatus was the only immune exposure information available for the cohort. Seventeen rarely observed V segments, including chromosome 9 orphons, were excluded from the earlier analysis of about 610 of the donors because counts were too low. Strong co-occurrence of HLA alleles, especially DR and DQ, made assigning TCR associations to individual alleles difficult. In an earlier analysis of 587 of the donors, most TCR beta V segments appeared in productive rearrangements about 87% or about 30% of the time, broadly matching IMGT annotations.

The specimen sequenced was PBMCs. The TCR comes from a woman in her forties or fifties in good health and CMV-seropositive. The sequence is built from TRBV11-3 and TRBJ2-3; the D segment could be TRBD1, given 6 matching bases. For the CDR3, the sequence is CASSWRHRETDTQYF. Here is the DNA: TGTGCCAGCAGCTGGCGTCACAGGGAAACAGATACGCAGTATTTT.